This entry is about one T cell receptor (beta chain). The antigen is undetermined. The data were obtained in a study of T cell repertoires in cytomegalovirus infection. For the study at large: HLA-B-restricted CMV epitopes that are well studied were used alongside recently identified HLA-C-restricted ones.

Study results and caveats: Cumulated frequencies of public TCR beta families served to identify carriers of CMV plus the relevant HLA.

TCRdb re-called the reads with MiXCR, one entry per CDR3 protein. The sample lists roughly 500,000 distinct CDR3 sequences, about 42% occurring once. The CDR3 extends over 15 amino acids. Per the germline V gene, CDR1 is SGHVS and CDR2 is FNYEAQ. V was cut by 5 bases and J by 2 bases, with 14 bases left in between. This receptor was taken from a human donor in good health (CMV status not recorded). Some clones in this sample may be carry-over from other donors' samples. The V gene is TRBV7-6, the J gene TRBJ2-3; TRBD1 or TRBD2 may be the D gene (5 bases each). The sample here was cultured PBMCs, taken from culture after CMV antigen stimulation. The CDR3 sequence: CASSPEGSTTDTQYF. CDR3 DNA sequence: TGTGCCAGCAGCCCAGAGGGGTCTACCACAGATACGCAGTATTTT. Full variable domain (rest looked up from reference TRBV7-6 and TRBJ2-3): GAGVSQSPRYKVTKRGQDVALRCDPISGHVSLYWYRQALGQGPEFLTYFNYEAQQDKSGLPNDRFSAERPEGSISTLTIQRTEQRDSAMYRCASSPEGSTTDTQYFGPGTRLTVL.